These 5 T cell receptor beta chains were sequenced from one sample in a study of neurological immune-mediated disorders. MiXCR, run by TCRdb on the 5' RACE reads, gives a single entry per CDR3 protein. Seen here are about 49,000 distinct CDR3 sequences, approximately 14% observed once, and the top ten hold 4.5%. Documented time point: longitudinal time-point 2. Specimen: PBMCs. The receptors stem from a male donor with HTLV-1-associated myelopathy (HAM/TSP).

This clonotype has at least ten counts. In DNA form, the CDR3 reads TGTGCCACCACCGAAAGGGCAGGGGGCACCTACGAGCAGTACTTC. Translating it yields CATTERAGGTYEQYF. The chain combines TRBV28 with TRBJ2-7; 8 bases line up with TRBD1. The germline CDR1 and CDR2 sequences are MDHEN and SYDVKM. The V and J ends lost 10 bases and 2 bases, in that order; junction bases with no gene match: 13. The length of the CDR3 is 15 residues.

The table lists this clonotype with many counts. The J gene is TRBJ2-2, the V gene TRBV12-3 or TRBV12-4, with 12 bases identical to TRBD1. This CDR3 contains 15 residues. The V segment lost 8 bases and the J segment 7 bases; nucleotides outside the gene matches: 8. In DNA form, the CDR3 reads TGTGCCAGCCTTCTCGGGGACAGGGGGCACGGGGAGCTGTTTTTT. Its protein product is CASLLGDRGHGELFF.

This clonotype was detected ten times or more. The chain couples TRBV5-6 to TRBJ1-5, with D tentatively TRBD1 (5 bases). This CDR3 region has 13 residues. The V end lost 6 bases, the J end lost 6 bases, and 13 bases lay between the germline ends. Germline-derived CDR1 and CDR2 are SGHDT and YYEEEE. CDR3 coding DNA: TGTGCCAGCACACGGGCAGGGACTCAGCCCCAGCATTTT. It translates to CASTRAGTQPQHF. The full variable domain, in which reference TRBV5-6 and TRBJ1-5 provide the parts outside the CDR3, is DAGVTQSPTHLIKTRGQQVTLRCSPKSGHDTVSWYQQALGQGPQFIFQYYEEEERQRGNFPDRFSGHQFPNYSSELNVNALLLGDSALYLCASTRAGTQPQHFGDGTRLSIL.

This clonotype occurred a few times. The chain has TRBV7-9 and TRBJ2-5; D is perhaps TRBD2 (5 bases). CDR3 size: 15 residues. The germline V and J ends were trimmed by 5 bases and 5 bases, with 18 bases remaining between them. CDR1 and CDR2 (germline): SEHNR, FQNEAQ (reference sequence). CDR3 in amino acids: CASSPRTAPRETQYF. For the CDR3, the DNA is TGTGCCAGCAGCCCCCGGACTGCCCCTAGGGAGACCCAGTACTTC.

This clonotype showed up many times. This chain links TRBV12-3 or TRBV12-4 with TRBJ1-5, with D unclear. The CDR3 runs 15 residues. V dropped 2 bases and J dropped 0 bases, with 8 bases sitting between them. The CDR3 DNA reads TGTGCCAGCAGTTTAAGCTCAGCTAGCAATCAGCCCCAGCATTTT. Amino acids: CASSLSSASNQPQHF.